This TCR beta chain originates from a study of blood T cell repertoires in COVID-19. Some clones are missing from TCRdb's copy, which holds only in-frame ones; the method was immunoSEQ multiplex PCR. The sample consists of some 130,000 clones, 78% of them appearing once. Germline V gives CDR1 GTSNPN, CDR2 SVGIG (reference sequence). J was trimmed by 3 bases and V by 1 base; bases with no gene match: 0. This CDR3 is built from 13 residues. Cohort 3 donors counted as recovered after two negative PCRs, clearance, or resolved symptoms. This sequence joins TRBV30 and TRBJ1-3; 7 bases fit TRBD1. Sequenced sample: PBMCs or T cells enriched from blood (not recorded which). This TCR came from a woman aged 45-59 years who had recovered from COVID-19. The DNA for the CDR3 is TGTGCCTGGAGTGCAGGGGGTGGAAACACCATATATTTT. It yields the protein CAWSAGGGNTIYF.